This T cell receptor (beta chain) stems from a study of T-cell memory formation after mild COVID-19. Study at large: TCR clusters were mostly donor specific.

Employing constant-segment primers, 5'RACE generated TCR alpha and TCR beta cDNA libraries bearing sample barcodes and UMIs. TCRdb processed the 5' RACE reads anew with MiXCR; each CDR3 protein has one entry. The sample carries approximately 290,000 distinct CDR3 sequences, roughly 21% recorded once. Study-wide points: Certain responding clones were present in pre-infection memory, suggesting participation of cross-reactive memory.

The CDR3 has 14 amino acids. The germline V and J ends were trimmed by 4 bases and 7 bases, with 14 bases remaining between them. On this clonotype: Its antigen is undetermined.

This rearrangement joins TRBV12-3 or TRBV12-4 to TRBJ1-5; maybe TRBD1 (5 bases). This sequence was found in a man aged 18 to 30 who had mild COVID-19 (a few samples of this study predate the infection). Cell type and time point are not known. Sequencing was performed on PBMCs or a T cell subset sorted from them (not recorded which). CDR3 DNA sequence: TGTGCCAGCAGTTACTCGAGGGGCTGGCAGCCCCAGCATTTT. This translates into CASSYSRGWQPQHF.